A selection of T cell receptor beta chains follows, all from one sample in a study of shared clonotypes between healthy human individuals. The data were produced by immunoSEQ multiplex PCR, yet TCRdb's version contains in-frame clones alone and is incomplete. Of hundreds of thousands of clones listed, more than 95% are singletons. Sequences were obtained from naive CD8+ T cells sorted from blood. Every receptor here comes from a man aged 30-40 years in good health. Each CDR3 is given without its conserved first and last residue. The D gene is left open where the match is weak.

V gene,D gene,J gene,CDR3 protein
TRBV30,TRBD1,TRBJ1-1,AWSPPPTGYTEAF
TRBV9,TRBD1,TRBJ2-2,ASSVDRGRTGELF
TRBV5-1,-,TRBJ2-3,ASSLEGFRGDTQY
TRBV7-9,-,TRBJ1-1,ASSLGDLTEAF
TRBV5-6,TRBD1,TRBJ2-1,ASSPGQVAYNEQF
TRBV6-5,-,TRBJ1-5,ASSYSRDQPQH
TRBV29-1,-,TRBJ2-2,SVEGVGNTGELF
TRBV7-7,-,TRBJ2-1,ASSTGLSSYNEQF
TRBV18,TRBD1,TRBJ2-1,ASSATGDYNEQF
TRBV11-3,TRBD1,TRBJ2-6,ASAPGQGNSGANVLT
TRBV7-3,TRBD2,TRBJ2-1,ASRSGTSHREQF
TRBV29-1,-,TRBJ2-7,SVSPGDASYEQY
TRBV29-1,-,TRBJ2-7,SVSNVGGYEQY
TRBV30,-,TRBJ1-5,AWSGFAGGQPQH
TRBV5-1,-,TRBJ2-5,ASSWASGRETQY
TRBV29-1,-,TRBJ2-1,SVPLWEYNEQF
TRBV27,-,TRBJ2-7,ASSLAGMGNEQY
TRBV9,-,TRBJ1-2,ASSGPEEYSGGYT
TRBV29-1,TRBD2,TRBJ2-1,SVSLAGDLQSYNEQF
TRBV7-9,-,TRBJ2-3,ASSSIRDRGLDTQY
TRBV2,TRBD1,TRBJ2-1,ASSRTETGGNEQF
TRBV19,-,TRBJ2-7,ASSIVGGPGEQY
TRBV14,-,TRBJ2-3,ASSQFLPGVTDTQY
TRBV5-6,-,TRBJ2-1,ASSFTEYYNEQF
TRBV29-1,TRBD1,TRBJ1-2,SVMTGYGYT
TRBV7-9,-,TRBJ2-7,ASSRSEGASSYEQY
TRBV9,-,TRBJ2-1,ASSVAPHRAVGNEQF
TRBV29-1,TRBD2,TRBJ2-1,SVVLAGAENEQF
TRBV14,-,TRBJ2-5,ASSQVSGYRQETQY
TRBV6-1,-,TRBJ2-3,ASSKGQSSTDTQY
TRBV7-9,TRBD2,TRBJ2-1,ASSYPPGTSYEQF
TRBV5-6,-,TRBJ1-1,ASSFKQGPNTEAF
TRBV9,-,TRBJ2-1,ASSVGTGNYNEQF
TRBV5-1,-,TRBJ2-1,ASSSTTGPLYNEQF
TRBV7-9,-,TRBJ2-3,ASTGQGLAGDADTQY
TRBV7-8,-,TRBJ2-1,ASSLWGPSNEQF
TRBV7-9,TRBD2,TRBJ2-7,ASSGRIYEQY
TRBV9,TRBD2,TRBJ2-7,ASSVASGITYEQY
TRBV15,-,TRBJ2-3,ATTTRHTDTQY
TRBV21-1,-,TRBJ1-5,DTRRNQPQH
TRBV10-3,TRBD1,TRBJ2-7,AITTGDDDEQY